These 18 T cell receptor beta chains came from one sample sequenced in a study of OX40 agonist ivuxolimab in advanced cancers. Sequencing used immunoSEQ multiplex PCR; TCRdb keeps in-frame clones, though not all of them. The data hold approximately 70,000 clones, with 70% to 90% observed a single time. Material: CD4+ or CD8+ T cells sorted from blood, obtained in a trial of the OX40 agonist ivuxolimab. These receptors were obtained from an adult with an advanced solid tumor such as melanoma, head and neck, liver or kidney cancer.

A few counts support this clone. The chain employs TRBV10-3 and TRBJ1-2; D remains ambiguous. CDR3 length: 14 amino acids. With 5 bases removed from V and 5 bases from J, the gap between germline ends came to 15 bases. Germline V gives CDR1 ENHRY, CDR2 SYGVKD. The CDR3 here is CAISPPSLPYGYTF. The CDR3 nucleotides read TGTGCCATCAGTCCCCCGTCCCTGCCGTATGGCTACACCTTC.

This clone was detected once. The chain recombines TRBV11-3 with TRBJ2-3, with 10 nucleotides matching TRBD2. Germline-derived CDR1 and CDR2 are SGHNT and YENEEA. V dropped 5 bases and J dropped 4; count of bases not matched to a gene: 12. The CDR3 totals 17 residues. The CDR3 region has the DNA TGTGCCAGCAGCCCCGAGAGCGGGAGGGCCTTGGCAGATACGCAGTATTTT. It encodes CASSPESGRALADTQYF. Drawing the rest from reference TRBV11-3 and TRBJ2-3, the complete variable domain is EAGVVQSPRYKIIEKKQPVAFWCNPISGHNTLYWYLQNLGQGPELLIRYENEEAVDDSQLPKDRFSAERLKGVDSTLKIQPAELGDSAVYLCASSPESGRALADTQYFGPGTRLTVL.

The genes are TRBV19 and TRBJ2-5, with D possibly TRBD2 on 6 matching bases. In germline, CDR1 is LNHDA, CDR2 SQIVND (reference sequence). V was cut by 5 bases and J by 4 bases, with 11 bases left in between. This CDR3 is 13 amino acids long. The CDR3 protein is CASSRSGGETQYF. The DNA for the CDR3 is TGTGCCAGTAGTCGTAGCGGTGGAGAGACCCAGTACTTC.

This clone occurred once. The CDR3: CSVEPGWRGMNTEAFF. In nucleotides, the CDR3 is TGCAGCGTTGAGCCTGGGTGGAGAGGAATGAACACTGAAGCTTTCTTT. The chain recombines TRBV29-1 with TRBJ1-1; unclear D gene. The CDR3 contains 16 residues. Per germline, CDR1 SQVTM and CDR2 ANQGSEA. Trimming took off 3 bases at V and 0 bases at J, with 17 bases between the two ends.

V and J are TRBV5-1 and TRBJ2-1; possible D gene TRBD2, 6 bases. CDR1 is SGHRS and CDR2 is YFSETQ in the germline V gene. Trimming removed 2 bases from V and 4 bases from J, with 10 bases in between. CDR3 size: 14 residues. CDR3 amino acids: CASSFERVYNEQFF. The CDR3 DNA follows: TGCGCCAGCAGCTTCGAGCGGGTTTACAATGAGCAGTTCTTC.

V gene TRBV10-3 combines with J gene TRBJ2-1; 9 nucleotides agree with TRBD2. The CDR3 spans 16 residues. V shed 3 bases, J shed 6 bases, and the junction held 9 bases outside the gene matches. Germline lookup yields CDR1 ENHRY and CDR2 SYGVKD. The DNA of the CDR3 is TGTGCCATCAGTGACCTAGCGCGGGGGGGCTTCAATGAGCAGTTCTTC. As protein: CAISDLARGGFNEQFF.

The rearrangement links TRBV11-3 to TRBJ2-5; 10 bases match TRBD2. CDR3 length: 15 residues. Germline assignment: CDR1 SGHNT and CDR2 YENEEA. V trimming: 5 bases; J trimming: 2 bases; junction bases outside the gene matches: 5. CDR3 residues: CASSRWGLAQETQYF. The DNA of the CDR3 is TGTGCCAGCAGCCGATGGGGACTAGCGCAAGAGACCCAGTACTTC. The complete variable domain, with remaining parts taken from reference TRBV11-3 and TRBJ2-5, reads EAGVVQSPRYKIIEKKQPVAFWCNPISGHNTLYWYLQNLGQGPELLIRYENEEAVDDSQLPKDRFSAERLKGVDSTLKIQPAELGDSAVYLCASSRWGLAQETQYFGPGTRLLVL.

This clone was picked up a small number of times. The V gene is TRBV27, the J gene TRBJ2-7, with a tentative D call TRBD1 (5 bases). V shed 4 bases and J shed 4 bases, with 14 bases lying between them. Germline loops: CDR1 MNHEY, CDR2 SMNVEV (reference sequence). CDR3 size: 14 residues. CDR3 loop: CASSSQTAVYEQYF. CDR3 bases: TGTGCCAGCAGTTCGCAGACAGCCGTGTACGAGCAGTACTTC.

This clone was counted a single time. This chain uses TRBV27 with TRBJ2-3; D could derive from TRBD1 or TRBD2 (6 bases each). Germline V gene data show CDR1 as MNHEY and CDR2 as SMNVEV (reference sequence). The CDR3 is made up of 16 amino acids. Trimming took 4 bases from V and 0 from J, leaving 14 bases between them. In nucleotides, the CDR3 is TGTGCCAGCAGTTGGGGACACGGAGGGAGCACAGATACGCAGTATTTT. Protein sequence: CASSWGHGGSTDTQYF.

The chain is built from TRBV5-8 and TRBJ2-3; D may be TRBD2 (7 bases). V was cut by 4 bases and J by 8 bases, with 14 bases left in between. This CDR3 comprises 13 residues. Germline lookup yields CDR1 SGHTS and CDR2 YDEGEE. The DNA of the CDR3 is TGTGCCAGCAGCCCGCGGGGAGGGGGTACGCAGTATTTT. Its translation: CASSPRGGGTQYF.

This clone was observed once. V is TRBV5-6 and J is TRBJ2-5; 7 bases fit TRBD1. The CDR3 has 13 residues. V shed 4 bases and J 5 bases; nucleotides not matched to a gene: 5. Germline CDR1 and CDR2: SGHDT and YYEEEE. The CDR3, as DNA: TGTGCCAGCAGCAGGGACAGATCGGAGACCCAGTACTTC. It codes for CASSRDRSETQYF.

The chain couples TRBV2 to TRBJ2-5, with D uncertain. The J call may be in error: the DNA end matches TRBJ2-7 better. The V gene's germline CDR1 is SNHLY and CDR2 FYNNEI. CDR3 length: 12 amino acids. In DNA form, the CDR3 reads TGTGCCAGCAGTGAAGCGCCCTACGAGCAGTACTTC. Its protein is CASSEAPYEQYF.

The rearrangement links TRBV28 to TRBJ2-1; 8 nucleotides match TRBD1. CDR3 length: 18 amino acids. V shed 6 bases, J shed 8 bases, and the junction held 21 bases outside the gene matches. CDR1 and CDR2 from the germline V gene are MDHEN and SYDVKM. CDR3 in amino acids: CASRKRSMKDRERDEQFF. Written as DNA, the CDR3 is TGTGCCAGCAGAAAAAGGTCAATGAAGGACAGGGAACGCGATGAGCAGTTCTTC. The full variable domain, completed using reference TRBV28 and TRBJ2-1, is DVKVTQSSRYLVKRTGEKVFLECVQDMDHENMFWYRQDPGLGLRLIYFSYDVKMKEKGDIPEGYSVSREKKERFSLILESASTNQTSMYLCASRKRSMKDRERDEQFFGPGTRLTVL.

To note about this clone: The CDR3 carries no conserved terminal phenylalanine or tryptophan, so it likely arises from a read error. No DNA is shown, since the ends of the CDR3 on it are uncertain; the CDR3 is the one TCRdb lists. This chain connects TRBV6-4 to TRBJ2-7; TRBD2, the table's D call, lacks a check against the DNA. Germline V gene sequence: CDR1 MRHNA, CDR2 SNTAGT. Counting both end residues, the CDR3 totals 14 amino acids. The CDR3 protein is CASSRVRFGGTSGM.

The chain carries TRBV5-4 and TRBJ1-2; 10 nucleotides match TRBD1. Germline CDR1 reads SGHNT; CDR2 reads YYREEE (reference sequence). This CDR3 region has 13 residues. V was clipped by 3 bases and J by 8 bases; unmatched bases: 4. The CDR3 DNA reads TGTGCCAGCAGCTCGAGGACAGGGGGAGGCTACACCTTC. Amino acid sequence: CASSSRTGGGYTF.

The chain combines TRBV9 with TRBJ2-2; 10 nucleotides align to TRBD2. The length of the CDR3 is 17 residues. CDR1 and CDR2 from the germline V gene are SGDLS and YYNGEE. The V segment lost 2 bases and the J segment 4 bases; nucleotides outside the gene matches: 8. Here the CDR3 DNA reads TGTGCCAGCAGCGTTCAAGCGGGAGGGCCGAGCACCGGGGAGCTGTTTTTT. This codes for CASSVQAGGPSTGELFF.

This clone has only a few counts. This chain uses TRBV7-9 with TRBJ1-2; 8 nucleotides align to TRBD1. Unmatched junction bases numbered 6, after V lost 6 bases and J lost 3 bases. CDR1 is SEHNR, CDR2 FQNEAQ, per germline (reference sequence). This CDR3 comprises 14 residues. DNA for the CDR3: TGTGCCAGCAGTTGGGGACAGGTGGACTATGGCTACACCTTC. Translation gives CASSWGQVDYGYTF.

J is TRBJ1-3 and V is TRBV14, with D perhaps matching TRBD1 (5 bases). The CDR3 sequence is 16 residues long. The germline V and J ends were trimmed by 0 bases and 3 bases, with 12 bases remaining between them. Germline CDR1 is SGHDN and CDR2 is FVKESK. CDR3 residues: CASSQDQGYRGNTIYF. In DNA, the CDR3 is TGTGCCAGCAGCCAAGATCAGGGCTACCGTGGAAACACCATATATTTT.